The next 27 T cell receptor beta chains were all read from a single sample in a study of blood T cells in healthy people across ages. A second PCR, run for about 6 to 12 cycles, used a sample-barcoded 5' primer plus a J-beta primer mix. TCRdb reprocessed the 5' RACE reads via MiXCR and lists one record per CDR3 protein. Among roughly 500,000 distinct CDR3 sequences, 24% were seen once, and the ten largest hold approximately 8.7%. These data were also filed under a second study, of T cells of mothers and their children.

Sequencing input: blood. These receptor sequences come from a boy aged 10-17 years in good health.

The chain joins TRBV3-1 to TRBJ2-7, with TRBD1 matching over 9 bases. This CDR3 contains 17 residues. The V gene end was trimmed by 1 base and the J gene end by 0 bases; junction bases not matched to a gene: 7. Per the germline V gene, CDR1 is LGHDT and CDR2 is YNNKEL (reference sequence). The CDR3 DNA is TGTGCCAGCAGCCAAGTGGCCGTGGGACAGGGCTCCTACGAGCAGTACTTC. Translating it yields CASSQVAVGQGSYEQYF.

The rearrangement joins TRBV5-6 to TRBJ2-6; D unclear. This CDR3 contains 14 residues. V dropped 0 bases and J dropped 3 bases, with 4 bases sitting between them. Germline V lookup: CDR1 SGHDT, CDR2 YYEEEE. In DNA, the CDR3 is TGTGCCAGCAGCTTGGTTCGTGGGGCCAACGTCCTGACTTTC. Protein product: CASSLVRGANVLTF.

J is TRBJ2-1 and V is TRBV29-1, with D hard to call. Germline V gives CDR1 SQVTM, CDR2 ANQGSEA. V lost 4 bases, J lost 0 bases, and 13 bases lay in between. This CDR3 has 15 amino acids. This CDR3 is CSVVVGLSSYNEQFF. CDR3 nucleotide sequence: TGCAGCGTTGTAGTGGGTCTAAGCTCCTACAATGAGCAGTTCTTC.

This clonotype has more than one count but fewer than ten. As DNA, the CDR3 is TGTGCCAGCAGCTTAGGCTGGGACAAGAACACTGAAGCTTTCTTT. Protein sequence: CASSLGWDKNTEAFF. V usage is TRBV7-9 and J usage is TRBJ1-1; a possible D gene is TRBD1 (6 bases). V dropped 1 base and J dropped 1 base, with 10 bases sitting between them. Germline assignment: CDR1 SEHNR and CDR2 FQNEAQ (reference sequence). The CDR3 totals 15 residues.

This clonotype was counted only a few times. The V and J genes are TRBV6-1 and TRBJ2-1; a weak D match, TRBD2 (6 bases). Trimming took 4 bases from V and 6 from J, leaving 22 bases between them. Looked up from germline, CDR1 is MNHNS and CDR2 is SASEGT. The CDR3 length is 17 residues. The CDR3 DNA is TGTGCCAGCAGTGGAGACGAGATATGGGACTCTCCCAATGAGCAGTTCTTC. Translating gives CASSGDEIWDSPNEQFF.

This clonotype was seen only a few times. The chain carries TRBV13 and TRBJ2-1, with D tentatively TRBD1 (5 bases). The CDR3 has 16 amino acids. V lost 5 bases and J lost 8, with 22 bases in between. CDR1 and CDR2 (germline): PRHDT, FYEKMQ (reference sequence). The DNA for the CDR3 is TGTGCCAGCAGCATATCGTCTGGACCAGGGTGGGATGAGCAGTTCTTC. This codes for CASSISSGPGWDEQFF. The full variable domain, rest sourced from reference TRBV13 and TRBJ2-1, is AAGVIQSPRHLIKEKRETATLKCYPIPRHDTVYWYQQGPGQDPQFLISFYEKMQSDKGSIPDRFSAQQFSDYHSELNMSSLELGDSALYFCASSISSGPGWDEQFFGPGTRLTVL.

This clonotype was found a few times. This chain links TRBV20-1 with TRBJ2-5, with a weak D call TRBD2 (6 bases). TRBJ2-7 matches the DNA end more closely, so the J call is doubtful. The CDR3 runs 11 residues. Germline lookup yields CDR1 DFQATT and CDR2 SNEGSKA (reference sequence). The CDR3 reads CSARRDYEQYF. CDR3 in DNA: TGCAGTGCTAGGCGGGATTACGAGCAGTACTTC.

The chain couples TRBV29-1 to TRBJ2-3, with D possibly matching TRBD2 (5 bases). This CDR3 is 12 amino acids long. V was shortened by 5 bases and J by 2 bases, with 8 bases between the two germline ends. In germline, CDR1 is SQVTM, CDR2 ANQGSEA. CDR3 nucleotides: TGCAGCGTTTCAGGACTCACAGATACGCAGTATTTT. Translated, it gives CSVSGLTDTQYF.

The CDR3 nucleotides read TGCAGCGTTGAAGGGGGCGGGAACACTGAAGCTTTCTTT. Translation: CSVEGGGNTEAFF. The V gene is TRBV29-1, the J gene TRBJ1-1; the D gene is possibly TRBD1 (5 bases). Trimming shortened V by 1 base and J by 1 base, and 7 bases separated the two germline ends. Germline V gene sequence: CDR1 SQVTM, CDR2 ANQGSEA. The CDR3 loop spans 13 amino acids.

This chain joins TRBV29-1 and TRBJ2-7; 7 bases fit TRBD2. Losses at the gene ends were 7 bases for V and 1 base for J; bases not matched to a gene: 4. Germline V gives CDR1 SQVTM, CDR2 ANQGSEA. CDR3 length equals 12 residues. This CDR3 reads CSARLASYEQYF. DNA for the CDR3: TGCAGCGCCAGACTAGCTTCCTACGAGCAGTACTTC.

The gene calls are TRBV29-1 and TRBJ2-1, with D tentatively TRBD1 or TRBD2 (5 bases each). The CDR3 contains 13 residues. Trimming removed 4 bases from V and 5 bases from J, with 12 bases in between. The germline V gene encodes CDR1 SQVTM and CDR2 ANQGSEA. CDR3 region: CSVVPGPNNEQFF. The CDR3 region has the DNA TGCAGCGTTGTTCCGGGACCGAACAATGAGCAGTTCTTC.

The rearrangement joins TRBV12-3 or TRBV12-4 to TRBJ2-5; no clear D gene. The J call may be wrong; the DNA end is better matched by TRBJ2-1. This CDR3 region has 12 residues. The CDR3 DNA is TGTGCCAGCAGTGCCAGTAGCAATGAGCAGTTCTTC. It yields the protein CASSASSNEQFF.

This clonotype has only a few counts. This chain uses TRBV7-2 with TRBJ2-4, with TRBD2 identical over 9 bases. The CDR3 consists of 19 residues. The germline V gene has CDR1 SGHTA and CDR2 FQGNSA. V dropped 0 bases and J dropped 0; count of bases not matched to a gene: 9. This CDR3 reads CASSLARGGELLAKNIQYF. The DNA for the CDR3 is TGTGCCAGCAGCTTAGCGCGCGGGGGGGAACTCCTAGCCAAAAACATTCAGTACTTC.

The rearrangement uses TRBV20-1 and TRBJ1-5; 10 bases map to TRBD1. CDR3 size: 15 residues. After removal of 0 bases from V and 5 bases from J, the junction contained 4 bases not matched to a gene. Germline loops: CDR1 DFQATT, CDR2 SNEGSKA (reference sequence). Here the CDR3 DNA reads TGCAGTGCTAGAGAGAGGGACAGGGGATATCAGCCCCAGCATTTT. Translation gives CSARERDRGYQPQHF.

The chain carries TRBV6-6 and TRBJ1-3, with 9 bases aligning to TRBD1. Germline loops: CDR1 MNHNY, CDR2 SVGAGI (reference sequence). Germline trimming cut 6 bases from V and 4 bases from J; bases unmatched to any gene: 7. This CDR3 is 15 amino acids long. This CDR3 reads CASRDQDRGGNTIYF. In DNA, the CDR3 is TGTGCCAGCAGGGACCAAGACAGGGGGGGAAACACCATATATTTT.

This clonotype was observed at least ten times. The gene calls are TRBV28 and TRBJ2-7; 12 bases are shared with TRBD1. J was trimmed by 2 bases and V by 6 bases; bases with no gene match: 5. From germline, CDR1 is MDHEN and CDR2 SYDVKM. The CDR3 contains 15 residues. This chain's CDR3 is CASSPGTGGPYEQYF. CDR3 coding DNA: TGTGCCAGCAGCCCCGGGACAGGGGGCCCCTACGAGCAGTACTTC. Drawing the rest from reference TRBV28 and TRBJ2-7, the complete variable domain is DVKVTQSSRYLVKRTGEKVFLECVQDMDHENMFWYRQDPGLGLRLIYFSYDVKMKEKGDIPEGYSVSREKKERFSLILESASTNQTSMYLCASSPGTGGPYEQYFGPGTRLTVT.

This clonotype came up a few times. The chain employs TRBV5-1 and TRBJ2-7; 8 nucleotides align to TRBD1. Looked up from germline, CDR1 is SGHRS and CDR2 is YFSETQ. CDR3 size: 14 residues. V lost 2 bases and J lost 2; bases outside the gene matches: 3. The CDR3 DNA reads TGCGCCAGCAGCTTCGACAGGGGCACCTACGAGCAGTACTTC. It yields the protein CASSFDRGTYEQYF.

This rearrangement joins TRBV6-5 to TRBJ1-3; D is possibly TRBD1 (6 bases). The CDR3 sequence is 12 residues long. Between the trimmed V and J ends, which lost 6 bases and 4 bases, there was a span of 7 bases. From germline, CDR1 is MNHEY and CDR2 SVGAGI. CDR3 bases: TGTGCCAGCAGAACAGGGGGAAACACCATATATTTT. As protein: CASRTGGNTIYF.

A remark on this clonotype: A junction boundary mismatches the germline segment, possibly from a read error. The chain has TRBV20-1 and TRBJ2-7, with D possibly being TRBD2 (5 bases). This CDR3 is built from 12 residues. The V gene's germline CDR1 is DFQATT and CDR2 SNEGSKA (reference sequence). Here the CDR3 reads CSATNILAPHSF. Written as DNA, the CDR3 is TGCAGTGCTACCAATATCCTAGCCCCCCACTCGTTC.

The chain uses TRBV20-1 and TRBJ2-1; 8 nucleotides agree with TRBD1. With 2 bases clipped from V and 0 bases from J, the junction kept 6 bases outside the gene matches. Germline V gene data show CDR1 as DFQATT and CDR2 as SNEGSKA (reference sequence). The CDR3 runs 16 residues. DNA for the CDR3: TGCAGTGCTAGATTGCCCGGGACAGGCTCCTACAATGAGCAGTTCTTC. Its translation: CSARLPGTGSYNEQFF.

The chain couples TRBV4-1 to TRBJ2-2, with 8 bases lining up with TRBD2. The germline CDR1 and CDR2 sequences are MGHRA and YSYEKL. J lost 10 bases, V lost 4 bases, and 14 bases had no gene match. The CDR3 is made up of 16 amino acids. The CDR3, as DNA: TGCGCCAGCAGCCGGACTCCGGGACTAGTAAACGAGGAGCTGTTTTTT. Translation gives CASSRTPGLVNEELFF.

V usage is TRBV7-9 and J usage is TRBJ1-1, with D possibly matching TRBD1 (6 bases). V was trimmed by 4 bases and J by 1 base, leaving 7 bases between them. The CDR3 extends over 13 amino acids. In germline, CDR1 is SEHNR, CDR2 FQNEAQ (reference sequence). CDR3 sequence reads: CASSWGPNTEAFF. The CDR3, as DNA: TGTGCCAGCAGCTGGGGGCCGAACACTGAAGCTTTCTTT. Full variable domain (remainder filled in from reference TRBV7-9 and TRBJ1-1): DTGVSQNPRHKITKRGQNVTFRCDPISEHNRLYWYRQTLGQGPEFLTYFQNEAQLEKSRLLSDRFSAERPKGSFSTLEIQRTEQGDSAMYLCASSWGPNTEAFFGQGTRLTVV.

The chain joins TRBV28 to TRBJ2-1; D not certain. V was clipped by 4 bases and J by 7 bases, with 5 bases between them. Germline V gene data show CDR1 as MDHEN and CDR2 as SYDVKM. CDR3 length: 11 residues. CDR3 nucleotides: TGTGCCAGCAGTTGGCCAAATGAGCAGTTCTTC. This codes for CASSWPNEQFF.

This clonotype was counted between two and nine times. The V call is TRBV12-3 or TRBV12-4, the J call TRBJ1-2; D is undetermined. V lost 6 bases and J 6 bases, leaving 17 bases between the germline ends. This CDR3 spans 14 amino acids. CDR3 region: CASSKSLTGHGYTF. The CDR3 bases are TGTGCCAGCAGCAAGTCCCTCACGGGTCATGGCTACACCTTC.

In its sample, this clonotype was seen a few times. The rearrangement links TRBV4-1 to TRBJ2-5, with 7 bases aligning to TRBD1. The J call is in doubt because the DNA end fits TRBJ2-1 better. Germline loops: CDR1 MGHRA, CDR2 YSYEKL. The CDR3 contains 13 residues. The CDR3, as DNA: TGCGCCAGCAGCCAAGCGGGACAGTGGGTGCAGTTCTTC. It yields the protein CASSQAGQWVQFF.

This chain connects TRBV7-9 to TRBJ2-5; D is unclear. The J call is uncertain, as TRBJ2-7 better fits the DNA end. This CDR3 comprises 13 residues. The germline V gene has CDR1 SEHNR and CDR2 FQNEAQ (reference sequence). DNA of the CDR3: TGTGCCAGCAGCTTAGAGGACCGCTACGAGCAGTACTTC. It specifies CASSLEDRYEQYF.

This clonotype was seen more than once but under ten times. The chain combines TRBV28 with TRBJ2-5; D possibly corresponds to TRBD1 (6 bases). The CDR3 is made up of 13 amino acids. Germline loops: CDR1 MDHEN, CDR2 SYDVKM. V was shortened by 6 bases and J by 3 bases, with 11 bases between the two germline ends. The CDR3 here is CASSWAGEETQYF. For the CDR3, the DNA is TGTGCCAGCAGCTGGGCAGGGGAAGAGACCCAGTACTTC.